This T cell receptor (beta chain) emerged from a study of shared clonotypes between healthy human individuals (TCRdb year 2020). About the study as a whole: The cohort comprised two women and a few men aged 18 to 49 years. For each donor, three plates each were used for CD4 naive and CD4 memory, two plates were used for CD8 naive, and one plate was used for CD8 memory. Blood TCR repertoires of five healthy adults were deeply sequenced to estimate repertoire size and the extent of clonotype sharing between individuals. Libraries were prepared and TCR repertoires were sequenced by different laboratories using diverse techniques, in order to increase sequencing depth and limit assay-specific biases. Between about 0.9 and 9 billion PBMCs per donor were obtained by leukapheresis.

TCR CDR3 regions were amplified from genomic DNA by multiplex PCR using the deep immunoSEQ assay. Extracted genomic DNA from each cell subset was spread evenly across all wells of several immunoSEQ 96-well plates, with each plate serving as a replicate. For sorted subsets, around 200 ng genomic DNA, equal to about 30,000 T cell genomes, was loaded into each replicate PCR. The purified libraries were quantified using a Qubit 3.0 fluorometer, sized with a Bioanalyzer 2100, and then quantified again using the KAPA Library Quantification kit. Every immunoSEQ 96-well plate was sequenced on a separate single-read 150-cycle Illumina NextSeq 550 flow cell. In the original analysis: Because the immunoSEQ output included only junctional sequences and no quality scores, the filtering could not be the same as the filtering used for full-length reads. Sequences were annotated with PyIR, a Python wrapper for IgBLAST v1.9, using IMGT germline references to assign V/J genes and CDR3. Any read was removed if the V/J assignment was weak (E-value above 1e-6), the CDR3 was missing, or the read contained stop codons, out-of-frame junctions, or ambiguous translated residues. V3J clonotypes were defined as sequences sharing an identical inferred V gene, J gene, and CDR3 amino acid sequence. Percentage overlap between repertoires was calculated by dividing the number of shared unique clonotypes by the size of the smaller repertoire. Repertoire richness was assessed with RTK rarefaction, the Chao1 estimator, and Recon v2.1 estimates of unobserved clonotypes. OLGA was used to compute generation probabilities for all TCRbeta clonotypes that the gDNA method yielded from several donors. TCRdb holds this immuneACCESS table with in-frame rearrangements only. Some clones are missing; in checked studies, unresolved V genes explain under half, and the rest has no known cause. V, J and clone size are those of that table, while D and trimming were read from the DNA. The table for this sample lists about 1,900,000 clones; approximately 94% of them were counted only once. The top ten clonotypes cover more than 0.95% of the sample.

Summary of the overall study and its limitations: Compared with non-shared clonotypes, clonotypes shared by all four sorted-subset donors had higher generation probabilities. Estimated clonotype richness was generally larger for naive than for memory subsets. Incomplete sequencing was indicated by rarefaction of sorted-subset datasets, despite the large sequencing depth. Sampling was restricted to blood, and TCR repertoires in tissues likely differ from the TCR repertoires found in blood. Pairwise subsampling indicated that sequencing depth was expected to affect the degree of clonotype sharing among donors. When four donors were compared, the shared fraction of clonotypes was about 5.5% for naive CD4, about 4% for naive CD8, more than 2% for memory CD4, and roughly 0.4% for memory CD8. The genetic and exposure-history diversity represented was limited by the small number of donors.

For this clone: There is no known antigen for this receptor. Qualities for individual bases were not recorded, and no much larger clone is one base off.

CDR1 and CDR2 (SGDLS, YYNGEE) derive from the germline V gene. The cysteine opens and the phenylalanine closes a CDR3 of 14 amino acids. CDR3 DNA is the only sequence kept; it has 42 bases, read in frame from the first base. Trimming costs V 7 bases and J 4 bases, and their ends lie 16 bases apart. CD8 naive samples were obtained by positive selection for CCR7 among CD45RO-negative cells, yielding a CD45RA+CCR7+ population from which TemRA cells were excluded. Healthy HIV-negative adults with no recently reported acute infections or vaccinations were included as donors. Every donor was a Caucasian adult living in Nashville, Tennessee, USA. Blood was obtained by leukapheresis, after which PBMCs were separated by Ficoll-Histopaque density gradient centrifugation and cryopreserved in liquid nitrogen vapor phase. Analytical flow cytometry was used to check the purity and quantity of every magnetically sorted T cell population. Genomic DNA was isolated from every sorted fraction and measured by UV absorbance on a Nanodrop 2000c.

The chain was built from TRBV9 and TRBJ2-3; tentative D gene TRBD1, with 5 bases matching. Sample: naive CD8+ T cells sorted from blood. What the cell subset or site label conveys for this sample: CD45RA+CCR7+. The receptor's source is a man younger than 35 in good health. The CDR3 region has the sequence CASQGQGRADTQYF. In nucleotides, the sequence is TGTGCCAGCCAAGGGCAGGGAAGGGCAGATACGCAGTATTTT.